These T cell receptor beta chains were read from a single sample in a study of T cell clonotyping in hematopoietic cell transplantation. TCRdb keeps only in-frame clones here, not all; method: immunoSEQ multiplex PCR. The sample records about 41,000 clones, 85% being singletons. Material: peripheral blood mononuclear cells, obtained before stem cell transplant. These receptors all come from a man in his 60s with acute myeloid leukemia. Some clones in this sample may be carry-over from other donors' samples. Both conserved end residues are part of each CDR3. The D gene is left open where the match is weak. Rows give clone size only sometimes, using once, few, many, or a class for an expanded clone.

J	size	V	D	DNA	CDR3
TRBJ2-7	-	TRBV28	-	TGTGCCAGCAGTTTACCGGGGACCATTTCCTACGAGCAGTACTTC	CASSLPGTISYEQYF
TRBJ2-7	-	TRBV7-3	TRBD2	TGTGCCAGCAGCTTAAGGACCCGGGGGGGCCAATACGAGCAGTACTTC	CASSLRTRGGQYEQYF
TRBJ2-7	-	TRBV6-6	TRBD2	TGTGCCAGCAGACCTAGCGGGGGGACCTACGAGCAGTACTTC	CASRPSGGTYEQYF
TRBJ2-6	-	TRBV7-9	-	TGTGCCAATCGACAGGCTGGGGCCAACGTCCTGACTTTC	CANRQAGANVLTF
TRBJ2-5	-	TRBV7-2	-	TGTGCCAGCAGCTTAGTTAGGTACGGGGCGAGGACCCAGTACTTC	CASSLVRYGARTQYF
TRBJ2-3	once	TRBV7-2	-	TGTGCCAGCAGCTTAAGCCGGTTCCCAGATACGCAGTATTTT	CASSLSRFPDTQYF
TRBJ2-3	-	TRBV2	-	TGTGCCAGCGCGGGAGAGGACAGAGTCACAGATACGCAGTATTTT	CASAGEDRVTDTQYF
TRBJ2-3	-	TRBV6-6	TRBD1	TGTGCCAGCGAGGGGGCGAATCAGGCAGATACGCAGTATTTT	CASEGANQADTQYF
TRBJ1-6	-	TRBV28	-	TGTGCCAGCACACCGGGACTCAGTAGGGATAATTCACCCCTCCACTTT	CASTPGLSRDNSPLHF
TRBJ2-7	-	TRBV5-1	TRBD2	TGCGCCAGCAGCGACAGCGGGGGGGCCCTTGGGTACGAGCAGTACTTC	CASSDSGGALGYEQYF
TRBJ2-7	-	TRBV18	-	TGTGCCAGCTCCCCGGACAGACACGAGCAGTACTTC	CASSPDRHEQYF
TRBJ1-5	-	TRBV7-9	-	TGTGCCAGCAGCTTAGCTGGAGTGTGGGGTCAGCCCCAGCATTTT	CASSLAGVWGQPQHF
TRBJ2-5	-	TRBV9	-	TGTGCCAGCAGCGTAGCCTGGAGAGGGACTTGGGAAGAGACCCAGTACTTC	CASSVAWRGTWEETQYF
TRBJ1-6	-	TRBV28	TRBD1	TGTGCCAGCAGTCCCCTTTTGTCAGGGGGCGTAAATAATTCACCCCTCCACTTT	CASSPLLSGGVNNSPLHF
TRBJ1-3	once	TRBV6-6	-	TGTGCCAGCAGTCCCCCCGGTAGAGGAAACACCATATATTTT	CASSPPGRGNTIYF
TRBJ2-7	-	TRBV11-1	TRBD1	TGTGCCAGCAGCTCGGGACAGGGTCCCTACGAGCAGTACTTC	CASSSGQGPYEQYF
TRBJ2-5	-	TRBV9	-	TGTGCCAGCAGCGTAGACTTCCAAGAGACCCAGTACTTC	CASSVDFQETQYF
TRBJ1-2	-	TRBV7-2	TRBD1	TGTGCCAGCAGCTGGACCCCGGACAGGGGAGCAGGCTACACCTTC	CASSWTPDRGAGYTF
TRBJ1-4	-	TRBV7-6	-	TGTGCCAGCAGCGAGGGTTTATGGGCTAATGAAAAACTGTTTTTT	CASSEGLWANEKLFF
TRBJ2-5	once	TRBV7-2	TRBD1	TGTGCCAGCAGTCCTCGTCGGGACAGGCAAGAGACCCAGTACTTC	CASSPRRDRQETQYF
TRBJ1-5	-	TRBV2	-	TGTGCCAGCGGGTCCCCGACAGTTAATCAGCCCCAGCATTTT	CASGSPTVNQPQHF
TRBJ2-5	once	TRBV7-2	-	TGTGCCAGCAGCTCGTACCAAGAGACCCAGTACTTC	CASSSYQETQYF
TRBJ1-2	-	TRBV25-1	-	TGTGCCAGCAGTGAATATGAAGACTATGGCTACACCTTC	CASSEYEDYGYTF
TRBJ1-5	once	TRBV18	TRBD1	TGTGCCAGCTCACGATGGGACAGACAAGGCAATCAGCCCCAGCATTTT	CASSRWDRQGNQPQHF
TRBJ1-5	-	TRBV7-9	TRBD1	TGTGCCGGGGGGGGGACAGGGAATGTCAATCAGCCCCAGCATTTT	CAGGGTGNVNQPQHF
TRBJ1-2	-	TRBV28	TRBD1	TGTGCCAGCATGGGCCCAGGACAGGGGAGGTTCAGTGGCTACACCTTC	CASMGPGQGRFSGYTF
TRBJ2-7	-	TRBV5-4	TRBD1	TGTGCCAGCAGCTCTCCGGGACAGGGAGACGAGCAGTACTTC	CASSSPGQGDEQYF
TRBJ1-1	-	TRBV28	-	TGTGCCAGCAGCATAGCAGGGATGAACACTGAAGCTTTCTTT	CASSIAGMNTEAFF